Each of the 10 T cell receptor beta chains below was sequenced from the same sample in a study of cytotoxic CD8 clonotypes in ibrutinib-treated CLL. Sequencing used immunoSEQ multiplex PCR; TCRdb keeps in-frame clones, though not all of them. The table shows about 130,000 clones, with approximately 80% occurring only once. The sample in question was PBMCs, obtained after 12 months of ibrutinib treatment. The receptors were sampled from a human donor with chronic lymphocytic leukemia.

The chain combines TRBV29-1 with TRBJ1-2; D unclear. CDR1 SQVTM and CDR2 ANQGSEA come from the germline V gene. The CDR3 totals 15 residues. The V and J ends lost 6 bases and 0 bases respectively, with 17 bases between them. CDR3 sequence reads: CSVHENYNSNYGYTF. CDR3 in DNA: TGCAGCGTCCATGAGAACTACAACTCTAACTATGGCTACACCTTC.

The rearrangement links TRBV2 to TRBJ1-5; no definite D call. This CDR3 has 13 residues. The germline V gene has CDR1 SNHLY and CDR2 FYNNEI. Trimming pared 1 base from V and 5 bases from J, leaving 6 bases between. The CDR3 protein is CASSEGLYQPQHF. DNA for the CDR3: TGTGCCAGCAGTGAAGGACTCTATCAGCCCCAGCATTTT.

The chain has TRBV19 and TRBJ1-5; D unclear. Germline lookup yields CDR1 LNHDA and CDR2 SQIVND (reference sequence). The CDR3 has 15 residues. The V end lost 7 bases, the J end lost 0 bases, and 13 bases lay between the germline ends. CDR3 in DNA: TGTGCCAGTACTTTCGGGGTATATAGCAATCAGCCCCAGCATTTT. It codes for CASTFGVYSNQPQHF.

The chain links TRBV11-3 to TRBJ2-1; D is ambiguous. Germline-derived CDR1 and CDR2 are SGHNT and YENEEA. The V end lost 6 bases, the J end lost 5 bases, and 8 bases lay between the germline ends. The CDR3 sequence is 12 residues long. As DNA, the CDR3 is TGTGCCAGCAGTCTGGAAAACAATGAGCAGTTCTTC. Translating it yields CASSLENNEQFF.

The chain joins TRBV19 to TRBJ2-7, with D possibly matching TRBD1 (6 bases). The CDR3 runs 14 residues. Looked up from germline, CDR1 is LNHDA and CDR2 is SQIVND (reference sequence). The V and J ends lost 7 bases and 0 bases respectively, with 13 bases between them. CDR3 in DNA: TGTGCCAGTACCCCCGGGACACCCTCCTACGAGCAGTACTTC. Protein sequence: CASTPGTPSYEQYF. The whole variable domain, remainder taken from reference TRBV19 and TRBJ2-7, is DGGITQSPKYLFRKEGQNVTLSCEQNLNHDAMYWYRQDPGQGLRLIYYSQIVNDFQKGDIAEGYSVSREKKESFPLTVTSAQKNPTAFYLCASTPGTPSYEQYFGPGTRLTVT.

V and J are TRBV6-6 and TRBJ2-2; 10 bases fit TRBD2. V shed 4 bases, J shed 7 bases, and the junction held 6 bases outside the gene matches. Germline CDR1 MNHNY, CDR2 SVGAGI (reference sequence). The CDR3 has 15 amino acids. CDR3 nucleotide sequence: TGTGCCAGCAGTTCCTCCCTAGCGGGAGTCGGGGAGCTGTTTTTT. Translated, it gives CASSSSLAGVGELFF.

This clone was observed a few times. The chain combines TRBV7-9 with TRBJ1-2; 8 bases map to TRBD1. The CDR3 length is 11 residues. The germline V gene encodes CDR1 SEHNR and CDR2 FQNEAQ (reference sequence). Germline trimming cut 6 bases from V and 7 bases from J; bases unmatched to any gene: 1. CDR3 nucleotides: TGTGCCAGCAGGGACAGGGTTGGCTACACCTTC. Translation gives CASRDRVGYTF.

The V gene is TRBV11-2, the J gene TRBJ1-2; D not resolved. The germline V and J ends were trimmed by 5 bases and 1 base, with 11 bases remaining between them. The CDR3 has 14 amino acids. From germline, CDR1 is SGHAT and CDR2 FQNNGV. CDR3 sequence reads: CASSQATDNYGYTF. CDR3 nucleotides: TGTGCCAGCAGCCAGGCGACCGATAACTATGGCTACACCTTC.

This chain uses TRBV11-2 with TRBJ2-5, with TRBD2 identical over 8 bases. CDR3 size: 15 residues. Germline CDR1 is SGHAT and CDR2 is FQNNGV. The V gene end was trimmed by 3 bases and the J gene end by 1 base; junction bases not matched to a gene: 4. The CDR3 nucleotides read TGTGCCAGCAGCTTTTTCGGGGGGGCCCAAGAGACCCAGTACTTC. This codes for CASSFFGGAQETQYF. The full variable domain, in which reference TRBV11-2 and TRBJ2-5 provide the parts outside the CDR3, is EAGVAQSPRYKIIEKRQSVAFWCNPISGHATLYWYQQILGQGPKLLIQFQNNGVVDDSQLPKDRFSAERLKGVDSTLKIQPAKLEDSAVYLCASSFFGGAQETQYFGPGTRLLVL.

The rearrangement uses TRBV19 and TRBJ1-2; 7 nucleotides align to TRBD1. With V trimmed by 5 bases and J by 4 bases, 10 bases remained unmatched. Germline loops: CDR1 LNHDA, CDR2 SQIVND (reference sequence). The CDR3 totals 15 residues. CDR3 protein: CASSPTGVWGYGYTF. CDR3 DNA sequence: TGTGCCAGTAGTCCCACAGGGGTTTGGGGCTATGGCTACACCTTC.